Listed here are 21 T cell receptor beta chains from one sample, sequenced in a study of T cell repertoires in cytomegalovirus infection. TCRdb re-derived calls from the reads in MiXCR, one entry per CDR3 protein. The sample records fewer than 950,000 distinct CDR3 sequences, roughly 33% being singletons. These receptors are not linked to any known antigen. The sample in question was cultured CD8+ T cells from PBMCs, obtained from culture after CMV antigen stimulation. Receptors were obtained from a human donor in good health (CMV status not recorded). Some clones in this sample may be carry-over from other donors' samples.

V usage is TRBV13 and J usage is TRBJ2-5; 7 nucleotides match TRBD2. V shed 5 bases, J shed 7 bases, and the junction held 7 bases outside the gene matches. This CDR3 region has 13 residues. The germline gives CDR1 PRHDT, CDR2 FYEKMQ (reference sequence). CDR3 protein: CASSPPTGGTQYF. In nucleotides, the CDR3 is TGTGCCAGCAGCCCTCCGACGGGAGGGACCCAGTACTTC.

The chain couples TRBV7-3 to TRBJ2-1; 9 positions agree with TRBD2. The CDR3 covers 16 residues. V was clipped by 5 bases and J by 6 bases; unmatched bases: 11. Germline-derived CDR1 and CDR2 are SGHTA and FQGTGA. CDR3 bases: TGTGCCAGCAGCAAATGGGGCGGGGGGGCAGTCAATGAGCAGTTCTTC. Translating gives CASSKWGGGAVNEQFF.

This chain uses TRBV6-6 with TRBJ1-1, with a tentative D call TRBD1 (6 bases). Germline CDR1 MNHNY, CDR2 SVGAGI (reference sequence). Trimming left V 6 bases short and J 1 base short, with 15 bases between. This CDR3 has 15 amino acids. This CDR3 is CASRSLGDKNTEAFF. The CDR3 coding sequence is TGTGCCAGCAGATCCTTGGGGGACAAGAACACTGAAGCTTTCTTT.

This clonotype appeared a few times. The rearrangement links TRBV13 to TRBJ1-1; no firm D call. This CDR3 has 15 amino acids. V lost 3 bases and J 2 bases, leaving 13 bases between the germline ends. Germline CDR1 and CDR2: PRHDT and FYEKMQ (reference sequence). The CDR3 DNA is TGTGCCAGCAGCTTTCCGAGGCCACCTAACACTGAAGCTTTCTTT. Translated, it gives CASSFPRPPNTEAFF.

This clonotype occurred once. V is TRBV6-6 and J is TRBJ1-1, with 9 bases aligning to TRBD1. J was trimmed by 6 bases and V by 2 bases; bases with no gene match: 16. Germline V gives CDR1 MNHNY, CDR2 SVGAGI (reference sequence). CDR3 length: 18 residues. CDR3 DNA sequence: TGTGCCAGCAGTTACGGTCCTCCTGGGACAGGGTTATTGGCTGAAGCTTTCTTT. Translation gives CASSYGPPGTGLLAEAFF.

A remark on this clonotype: A much larger clone differs by one base, so this may be a read error. The chain links TRBV7-8 to TRBJ2-2; unclear D gene. V was pared by 7 bases and J by 4 bases, with 13 bases between. This CDR3 spans 14 amino acids. CDR1 and CDR2 from the germline V gene are SGHVS and FQNEAQ. The CDR3 region is CASTTVGPTGELFF. The CDR3 coding sequence is TGTGCCAGCACCACCGTCGGGCCCACCGGGGAGCTGTTTTTT.

The chain combines TRBV15 with TRBJ2-1; D gene unclear. The ends were cut back, 3 bases at V and 6 bases at J, with 15 bases in the middle. The germline V gene encodes CDR1 LNHNV and CDR2 YYDKDF (reference sequence). This CDR3 contains 15 residues. CDR3 DNA: TGTGCCACCAGCAGGACGGCTAGTGGGGTCAATGAGCAGTTCTTC. This gives the protein CATSRTASGVNEQFF.

The chain recombines TRBV5-1 with TRBJ2-3; D gene ambiguous. Germline V gene data show CDR1 as SGHRS and CDR2 as YFSETQ. The length of the CDR3 is 13 residues. V gave up 1 base and J gave up 4 bases, with 7 bases separating them. The CDR3 protein is CASSLRLSDTQYF. CDR3 in DNA: TGCGCCAGCAGCTTGAGGCTATCAGATACGCAGTATTTT.

This clonotype was recorded once. This rearrangement joins TRBV20-1 to TRBJ2-3, with D unclear. Germline CDR1 DFQATT, CDR2 SNEGSKA (reference sequence). V was shortened by 0 bases and J by 4 bases, with 20 bases between the two germline ends. The CDR3 runs 17 residues. The DNA for the CDR3 is TGCAGTGCTAGAGATAGGGTGTCTATCTTTTCCCCAGATACGCAGTATTTT. As protein: CSARDRVSIFSPDTQYF.

The chain has TRBV5-1 and TRBJ1-3, with unresolved D. V lost 0 bases and J 4 bases, leaving 14 bases between the germline ends. This CDR3 region has 16 residues. In germline, CDR1 is SGHRS, CDR2 YFSETQ. DNA for the CDR3: TGCGCCAGCAGCTTGGGGCTGTACGTCGAGGGAAACACCATATATTTT. Amino acids: CASSLGLYVEGNTIYF.

The chain carries TRBV5-5 and TRBJ2-1, with 11 bases that match TRBD1. Losses at the gene ends were 3 bases for V and 7 bases for J; bases not matched to a gene: 6. CDR1 SGHKS and CDR2 YYEKEE come from the germline V gene (reference sequence). The CDR3 consists of 15 residues. Here the CDR3 DNA reads TGTGCCAGCAGCTGGACCGGGACAGGGGGAAATGAGCAGTTCTTC. Encoded protein: CASSWTGTGGNEQFF.

This clonotype was detected a few times. The CDR3 DNA follows: TGCGCCAGCAGCCAAGGCAGGGGTCAGCCCCAGCATTTT. This gives the protein CASSQGRGQPQHF. This chain uses TRBV4-1 with TRBJ1-5; TRBD1 is a possible D gene (6 bases). This CDR3 is 13 amino acids long. Germline V gene data show CDR1 as MGHRA and CDR2 as YSYEKL. V lost 1 base and J 6 bases, leaving 7 bases between the germline ends.

The chain recombines TRBV4-1 with TRBJ2-3; TRBD2 matches at 12 bases. Germline values: CDR1 MGHRA, CDR2 YSYEKL. The CDR3 runs 16 residues. The J segment lost 7 bases and the V segment lost 4 bases, leaving 9 bases of the junction unmatched. CDR3 nucleotides: TGCGCCAGCAGCCCTCTAGCGGGGGGGGGAGTACATACGCAGTATTTT. Protein sequence: CASSPLAGGGVHTQYF.

This clonotype was seen repeatedly, ten times or more. V gene TRBV27 combines with J gene TRBJ2-1; 9 bases align to TRBD2. The germline CDR1 and CDR2 sequences are MNHEY and SMNVEV (reference sequence). J lost 2 bases, V lost 5 bases, and 13 bases had no gene match. The CDR3 consists of 18 residues. CDR3 sequence: CASSPHQAGGIPYNEQFF. As DNA, the CDR3 is TGTGCCAGCAGTCCCCACCAGGCGGGGGGGATCCCCTACAATGAGCAGTTCTTC.

As regards this clonotype: A read error may be the cause here, since a much bigger clone is one base away. This rearrangement joins TRBV7-8 to TRBJ1-3; TRBD1 aligns across 7 bases. This CDR3 is built from 16 residues. V was clipped by 1 base and J by 4 bases; unmatched bases: 7. Per germline, CDR1 SGHVS and CDR2 FQNEAQ. The CDR3 DNA sequence: TGTGCCAGCAGCTTAGTGGCCGGGACAGTCGGAAACACCATATATTTT. As protein: CASSLVAGTVGNTIYF.

The chain recombines TRBV15 with TRBJ1-5, with TRBD1 matching over 7 bases. Germline CDR1 reads LNHNV; CDR2 reads YYDKDF (reference sequence). V dropped 2 bases and J dropped 1; count of bases not matched to a gene: 5. This CDR3 is built from 16 residues. The CDR3 sequence: CATSRPTGTSNQPQHF. For the CDR3, the DNA is TGTGCCACCAGCAGACCGACAGGGACCAGCAATCAGCCCCAGCATTTT.

This clonotype was observed a few times. J is TRBJ2-3 and V is TRBV6-5; 16 positions match TRBD2. The CDR3 extends over 20 amino acids. The ends lost 0 bases at V and 6 bases at J; junction bases unmatched: 12. Germline CDR1 and CDR2: MNHEY and SVGAGI. CDR3 in amino acids: CASSYSFGTSGGAHGDTQYF. CDR3 nucleotides: TGTGCCAGCAGTTACTCATTCGGGACTAGCGGGGGGGCCCACGGCGATACGCAGTATTTT.

This chain joins TRBV29-1 and TRBJ1-2; weak D call: TRBD1 (6 bases). Germline-derived CDR1 and CDR2 are SQVTM and ANQGSEA. The CDR3 is 13 amino acids. The germline V and J ends were trimmed by 7 bases and 0 bases, with 12 bases remaining between them. This CDR3 reads CSGRQAANYGYTF. DNA of the CDR3: TGCAGCGGTCGACAGGCCGCTAACTATGGCTACACCTTC.

This clonotype was counted only a few times. The CDR3 nucleotides are TGTGCCAGCAGCTTAGGACTAGCGGGGGCATCGCGCACAGATACGCAGTATTTT. Translated, it gives CASSLGLAGASRTDTQYF. V usage is TRBV13 and J usage is TRBJ2-3; the match to TRBD2 covers 11 bases. This CDR3 is built from 18 residues. Per the germline V gene, CDR1 is PRHDT and CDR2 is FYEKMQ (reference sequence). The ends lost 0 bases at V and 1 base at J; junction bases unmatched: 6.

The chain uses TRBV12-3 or TRBV12-4 and TRBJ2-7; D is tentatively TRBD1 or TRBD2 (6 bases each). The germline V and J ends were trimmed by 1 base and 5 bases, with 12 bases remaining between them. CDR3 length: 14 residues. The DNA for the CDR3 is TGTGCCAGCAGTTTAGGGGGGGCTATCGACGAGCAGTACTTC. Its translation is CASSLGGAIDEQYF.

This clonotype was seen more than once but under ten times. The chain recombines TRBV13 with TRBJ2-7; tentative D call: TRBD2 (5 bases). This CDR3 region has 15 residues. Germline V gives CDR1 PRHDT, CDR2 FYEKMQ (reference sequence). V shed 2 bases and J shed 0 bases, with 11 bases lying between them. This CDR3 is CASSLNEGSSYEQYF. The CDR3 coding sequence is TGTGCCAGCAGCTTAAACGAGGGCAGCTCCTACGAGCAGTACTTC.